The rows below give T cell receptor beta chains drawn from one sample of a study of cytomegalovirus exposure and HLA in healthy donors. The protocol was immunoSEQ multiplex PCR, while the TCRdb copy is restricted to in-frame clones and leaves out a portion. The sample consists of about 190,000 clones, around 80% of them appearing once. The sample was PBMCs. The receptor source for this set is a male donor in good health and CMV-seronegative. Both conserved end residues are part of each CDR3. D genes are given only for firm matches. A row's size may be missing; if present it is once, few, many or a size class.

d_gene	v_gene	j_gene	abundance	CDR3aa	CDR3nt
TRBD2	TRBV5-1	TRBJ2-2	few	CASSRGLAGGLTGELFF	TGCGCCAGCAGCAGGGGACTAGCGGGGGGGCTCACCGGGGAGCTGTTTTTT
-	TRBV21-1	TRBJ2-7	-	CAFWPPGSRTSHLSSYEQYF	TGTGCCTTTTGGCCCCCCGGGTCGCGGACTAGCCACCTTAGCTCCTACGAGCAGTACTTC
TRBD1	TRBV4-3	TRBJ1-4	-	CASSQDIGQGANEKLFF	TGCGCCAGCAGCCAAGATATCGGCCAGGGGGCTAATGAAAAACTGTTTTTT
-	TRBV11-3	TRBJ2-5	-	CASSLDGRDGETQYF	TGTGCCAGCAGCTTAGACGGGAGAGACGGAGAGACCCAGTACTTC
-	TRBV2	TRBJ2-5	-	CASSVLQETQYF	TGTGCCAGCAGTGTATTACAAGAGACCCAGTACTTC
-	TRBV27	TRBJ1-1	few	CASSLSGENTEAFF	TGTGCCAGCAGTTTATCAGGGGAAAACACTGAAGCTTTCTTT
-	TRBV14	TRBJ1-2	-	CASSQGTGKANYGYTF	TGTGCCAGCAGCCAAGGAACAGGGAAAGCTAACTATGGCTACACCTTC
-	TRBV4-1	TRBJ2-7	-	CASSQVGTSTYEQYF	TGCGCCAGCAGCCAAGTGGGGACATCTACCTACGAGCAGTACTTC
-	TRBV5-1	TRBJ2-1	-	CASSLGPGIPTNEQFF	TGCGCCAGCAGCTTGGGGCCGGGAATACCTACAAATGAGCAGTTCTTC
-	TRBV28	TRBJ2-3	-	CASRAGATNRPRTDTQYF	TGTGCCAGCAGAGCAGGGGCCACGAACCGACCACGCACAGATACGCAGTATTTT
TRBD2	TRBV6-6	TRBJ2-1	-	CASSFGGGINEQFF	TGTGCCAGCAGTTTCGGCGGGGGGATAAATGAGCAGTTCTTC
-	TRBV6-1	TRBJ2-7	-	CASSERGSSYEQYF	TGTGCCAGCAGTGAACGCGGAAGCTCCTACGAGCAGTACTTC
-	TRBV7-9	TRBJ1-4	-	CASSPGALTTNEKLFF	TGTGCCAGCAGCCCTGGGGCCTTGACAACTAATGAAAAACTGTTTTTT
TRBD1	TRBV2	TRBJ1-5	few	CASRVDRGGNQPQHF	TGTGCCAGCAGAGTTGACAGGGGTGGCAATCAGCCCCAGCATTTT
-	TRBV5-1	TRBJ1-2	-	CASTDTTGGGYTF	TGCGCCAGTACGGACACGACCGGGGGTGGCTACACCTTC
TRBD2	TRBV5-4	TRBJ2-3	-	CASSLAGLAGADTQYF	TGTGCCAGCAGCTTGGCGGGACTAGCGGGGGCAGATACGCAGTATTTT
-	TRBV6-5	TRBJ1-1	-	CATLVLQGPNTEAFF	TGTGCCACCCTTGTTTTACAGGGACCGAACACTGAAGCTTTCTTT
TRBD2	TRBV5-6	TRBJ2-2	-	CASSLLAGGHTGELFF	TGTGCCAGCAGCTTACTAGCGGGGGGGCACACCGGGGAGCTGTTTTTT